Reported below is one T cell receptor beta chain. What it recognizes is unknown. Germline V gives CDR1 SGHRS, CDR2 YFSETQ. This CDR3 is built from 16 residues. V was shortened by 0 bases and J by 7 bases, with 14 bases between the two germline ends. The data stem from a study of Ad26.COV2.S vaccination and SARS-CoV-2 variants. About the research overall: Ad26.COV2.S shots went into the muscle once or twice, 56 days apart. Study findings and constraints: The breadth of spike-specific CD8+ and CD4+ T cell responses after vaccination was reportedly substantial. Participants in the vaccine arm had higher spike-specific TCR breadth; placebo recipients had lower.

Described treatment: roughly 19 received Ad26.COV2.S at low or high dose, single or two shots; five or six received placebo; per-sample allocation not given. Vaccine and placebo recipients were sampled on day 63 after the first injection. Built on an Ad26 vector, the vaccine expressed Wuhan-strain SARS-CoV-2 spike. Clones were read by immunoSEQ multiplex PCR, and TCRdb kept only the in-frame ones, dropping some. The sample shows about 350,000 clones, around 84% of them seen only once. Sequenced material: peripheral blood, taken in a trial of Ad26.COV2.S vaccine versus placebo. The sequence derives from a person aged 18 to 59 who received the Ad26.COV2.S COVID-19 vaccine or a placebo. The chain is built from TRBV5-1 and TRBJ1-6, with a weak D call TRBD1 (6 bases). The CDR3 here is CASSLDIGQGNSPLHF. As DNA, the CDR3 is TGCGCCAGCAGCTTGGATATAGGGCAGGGGAATTCACCCCTCCACTTT.